Listed below are T cell receptor beta chains from one sample, sequenced in a study of T cells in Graves' hyperthyroidism and ophthalmopathy. TCRdb ran MiXCR on the multiplex PCR reads and lists one entry per CDR3 protein. The table shows more than 550,000 distinct CDR3 sequences, with over 15% occurring only once. The sequencing sample was made of blood. The source is a woman between 50 and 59 years old with Graves' hyperthyroidism that later progressed to Graves' ophthalmopathy. Each CDR3 is given with its conserved first and last residue. Each record gives: V gene, clone size, J gene, D gene, CDR3 protein, CDR3 DNA. The D gene is left open where the match is weak. Some rows mark clone size as missing; the rest say once, few, many or name a class of expanded clone.

TRBV13	many	TRBJ2-2	.	CASSLGAANTGELFF	TGTGCCAGCAGCTTAGGGGCAGCGAACACCGGGGAGCTGTTTTTT
TRBV7-9	many	TRBJ2-1	TRBD2	CASSLARASGRNEQFF	TGTGCCAGCAGCTTAGCGCGGGCTAGCGGGCGAAATGAGCAGTTCTTC
TRBV19	few	TRBJ2-2	.	CASSAQTGGAPGELFF	TGTGCCAGTAGTGCCCAGACGGGGGGCGCCCCCGGGGAGCTGTTTTTT
TRBV7-9	few	TRBJ1-1	.	CASILSGIEAFF	TGTGCCAGCATCCTATCAGGGATTGAAGCTTTCTTT
TRBV6-1	many	TRBJ1-6	.	CASRPTSGPPIRGSPLHF	TGTGCCAGCAGACCAACCTCGGGGCCGCCAATAAGGGGTTCACCCCTCCACTTT
TRBV20-1	few	TRBJ2-1	.	CSARLGGRYNEQFF	TGCAGTGCTAGACTTGGGGGGCGGTACAATGAGCAGTTCTTC
TRBV6-6	many	TRBJ2-5	TRBD2	CASSYRTSGTETQYF	TGTGCCAGCAGTTACCGGACTAGCGGGACAGAGACCCAGTACTTC
TRBV19	.	TRBJ2-3	.	CASSIPGGTDTQYF	TGTGCCAGTAGTATTCCCGGCGGCACAGATACGCAGTATTTT
TRBV19	few	TRBJ2-3	TRBD2	CASRSGASTDTQYF	TGTGCCAGTAGGAGCGGGGCTAGCACAGATACGCAGTATTTT
TRBV29-1	.	TRBJ2-7	.	CSVESGKSSYEQYF	TGCAGCGTTGAATCCGGCAAGAGCTCCTACGAGCAGTACTTC
TRBV7-2	many	TRBJ2-1	.	CASSPSPGTEFSNEQFF	TGTGCCAGCAGCCCCTCGCCCGGGACCGAGTTTAGCAATGAGCAGTTCTTC
TRBV9	.	TRBJ1-2	.	CASSPGQLGYTF	TGTGCCAGCAGCCCCGGACAGCTTGGCTACACCTTC
TRBV11-2	many	TRBJ2-2	.	CASSSRVTTGELFF	TGTGCCAGCAGCTCCAGGGTCACCACCGGGGAGCTGTTTTTT
TRBV20-1	many	TRBJ1-1	.	CSARGGGGEAFF	TGCAGTGCAAGAGGTGGAGGGGGTGAAGCTTTCTTT
TRBV5-1	.	TRBJ2-3	.	CASSWSRMGGAADTQYF	TGCGCCAGCAGCTGGAGCCGGATGGGCGGGGCCGCAGATACGCAGTATTTT
TRBV29-1	.	TRBJ1-3	TRBD1	CSVGQGLGNTIYF	TGCAGCGTGGGACAGGGACTTGGAAACACCATATATTTT
TRBV4-1	.	TRBJ2-2	.	CASSQGLAGGELFF	TGCGCCAGCAGCCAAGGGCTAGCCGGCGGGGAGCTGTTTTTT
TRBV6-1	.	TRBJ2-2	.	CASRVGGQRGNGELFF	TGTGCCAGCAGGGTTGGAGGGCAGCGAGGGAACGGGGAGCTGTTTTTT
TRBV19	.	TRBJ1-5	.	CASSNRVQPQHF	TGTGCCAGTAGCAACAGGGTTCAGCCCCAGCATTTT
TRBV12-3/TRBV12-4	many	TRBJ1-4	.	CASSFGVANEKLFF	TGTGCCAGCAGTTTCGGGGTCGCTAATGAAAAACTGTTTTTT
TRBV2	.	TRBJ1-3	.	CASRDSGVGNTIYF	TGTGCCAGCAGAGATAGCGGGGTTGGAAACACCATATATTTT
TRBV12-3/TRBV12-4	.	TRBJ1-4	.	CASSSSVDEKLFF	TGTGCCAGCAGTTCCTCAGTGGATGAAAAACTGTTTTTT
TRBV27	few	TRBJ1-3	.	CASSLHRVIAGNTIYF	TGTGCCAGCAGCCTCCACAGGGTAATCGCTGGAAACACCATATATTTT
TRBV5-5	few	TRBJ1-1	TRBD1	CASSPYRQGMNTEAFF	TGTGCCAGCAGCCCCTACCGACAGGGGATGAACACTGAAGCTTTCTTT
TRBV6-1	few	TRBJ2-5	.	CASSFYLGEAQETQYF	TGTGCCAGCAGTTTTTATCTCGGGGAGGCCCAAGAGACCCAGTACTTC
TRBV20-1	.	TRBJ2-2	.	CSASPHENGELFF	TGCAGTGCTAGTCCGCACGAGAACGGGGAGCTGTTTTTT
TRBV20-1	many	TRBJ1-1	.	CSAPRVTEAFF	TGCAGTGCGCCCAGGGTTACTGAAGCTTTCTTT
TRBV28	.	TRBJ1-3	TRBD1	CASRHARTGGGRSSGNTIYF	TGTGCCAGCAGACATGCCAGGACAGGGGGCGGGAGGAGCTCTGGAAACACCATATATTTT
TRBV6-1	few	TRBJ2-3	.	CALGWMFTDTQYF	TGTGCCTTGGGGTGGATGTTCACAGATACGCAGTATTTT
TRBV19	.	TRBJ1-1	.	CASSNFRLLNTEAFF	TGTGCCAGTAGTAATTTTAGACTGTTGAACACTGAAGCTTTCTTT
TRBV3-1	many	TRBJ1-1	.	CASSQVQGRTEAFF	TGTGCCAGCAGCCAAGTCCAGGGGCGTACTGAAGCTTTCTTT
TRBV18	.	TRBJ1-4	TRBD1	CASSPPGTATNEKLFF	TGTGCCAGCTCACCACCTGGGACAGCAACTAATGAAAAACTGTTTTTT
TRBV19	.	TRBJ2-3	.	CASSIGASFEDTQYF	TGTGCCAGTAGTATAGGGGCTAGCTTTGAAGATACGCAGTATTTT
TRBV9	.	TRBJ2-1	TRBD2	CASSVAVSGAHNEQFF	TGTGCCAGCAGCGTAGCAGTAAGCGGGGCGCACAATGAGCAGTTCTTC
TRBV5-1	.	TRBJ2-7	TRBD1	CASRPVGTGNKEQYF	TGCGCCAGCAGACCGGTGGGGACAGGGAATAAGGAGCAGTACTTC
TRBV5-4	.	TRBJ2-2	TRBD1	CASSLGGTGVNTGELFF	TGTGCCAGCAGCTTGGGTGGGACAGGGGTGAACACCGGGGAGCTGTTTTTT
TRBV6-1	.	TRBJ1-2	.	CASRGSGGGARTNGYTF	TGTGCCAGCAGGGGGTCGGGGGGGGGGGCGCGAACAAATGGCTACACCTTC
TRBV3-1	many	TRBJ1-2	.	CASSQDTTGFRGYTF	TGTGCCAGCAGCCAAGATACCACAGGGTTCCGTGGCTACACCTTC
TRBV13	many	TRBJ2-5	TRBD1	CASSLKRDRGSGETQYF	TGTGCCAGCAGCTTAAAGAGGGACAGGGGTTCCGGAGAGACCCAGTACTTC
TRBV5-1	.	TRBJ2-1	.	CASSLSVGEVSEQFF	TGCGCCAGCAGCTTGTCGGTCGGGGAGGTTTCTGAGCAGTTCTTC
TRBV5-1	.	TRBJ2-5	.	CASSPGNFLGTQYF	TGCGCCAGCAGCCCGGGAAATTTCCTTGGGACCCAGTACTTC
TRBV7-6	once	TRBJ1-2	.	CASSAEDYGYTF	TGTGCCAGCAGCGCTGAAGACTATGGCTACACCTTC
TRBV25-1	.	TRBJ1-1	.	CASTSDEVNTEAFF	TGTGCCAGCACCTCCGACGAGGTGAACACTGAAGCTTTCTTT
TRBV19	.	TRBJ1-4	TRBD1	CASSTGKGEKLFF	TGTGCCAGTTCGACAGGGAAAGGTGAAAAACTGTTTTTT
TRBV3-1	many	TRBJ1-5	.	CASSQMVTQPQHF	TGTGCCAGCAGCCAAATGGTAACTCAGCCCCAGCATTTT
TRBV20-1	.	TRBJ2-5	TRBD2	CSAPRVGGEGTQYF	TGCAGTGCTCCACGGGTGGGGGGGGAGGGGACCCAGTACTTC
TRBV20-1	many	TRBJ2-5	.	CSARPGGGGETQYF	TGCAGTGCTAGACCCGGCGGGGGCGGAGAGACCCAGTACTTC
TRBV7-9	few	TRBJ2-3	TRBD2	CASSPLAVRRDTQYF	TGTGCCAGCAGCCCACTAGCGGTGCGCCGCGATACGCAGTATTTT
TRBV4-1	.	TRBJ2-3	.	CASSQDREEADTQYF	TGCGCCAGCAGCCAAGATAGGGAAGAAGCAGATACGCAGTATTTT
TRBV20-1	many	TRBJ2-3	TRBD1	CSAEPGQATDTQYF	TGCAGTGCTGAACCGGGACAGGCGACAGATACGCAGTATTTT
TRBV5-1	many	TRBJ1-1	TRBD1	CASSSTGRKITEAFF	TGCGCCAGCAGCTCGACAGGGCGAAAGATCACTGAAGCTTTCTTT
TRBV7-8	.	TRBJ2-7	.	CASSPTEPRDLYEQYF	TGTGCCAGCAGCCCTACAGAACCCCGAGACCTTTACGAGCAGTACTTC
TRBV19	few	TRBJ2-7	TRBD1	CASGGQGAYEQYF	TGTGCCAGTGGAGGACAGGGGGCTTACGAGCAGTACTTC
TRBV3-1	many	TRBJ2-5	TRBD2	CASSQSRGSQETQYF	TGTGCCAGCAGCCAATCGCGGGGGAGCCAAGAGACCCAGTACTTC
TRBV12-5	.	TRBJ1-1	TRBD1	CASGLVPRQGGVRDTEAFF	TGTGCTAGTGGTTTGGTCCCCCGACAGGGGGGCGTAAGAGACACTGAAGCTTTCTTT
TRBV19	.	TRBJ2-3	TRBD2	CASGATGGTDTQYF	TGTGCCAGTGGCGCGACGGGGGGGACAGATACGCAGTATTTT
TRBV18	.	TRBJ2-6	.	CASSPAPGGANVLTF	TGTGCCAGCTCACCAGCTCCGGGGGGGGCCAACGTCCTGACTTTC
TRBV28	few	TRBJ2-1	.	CAITRQLINNEQFF	TGTGCCATCACACGACAGCTAATAAACAATGAGCAGTTCTTC
TRBV20-1	many	TRBJ1-1	.	CSARGDLGVTEAFF	TGCAGTGCTAGAGGCGATCTGGGAGTGACTGAAGCTTTCTTT